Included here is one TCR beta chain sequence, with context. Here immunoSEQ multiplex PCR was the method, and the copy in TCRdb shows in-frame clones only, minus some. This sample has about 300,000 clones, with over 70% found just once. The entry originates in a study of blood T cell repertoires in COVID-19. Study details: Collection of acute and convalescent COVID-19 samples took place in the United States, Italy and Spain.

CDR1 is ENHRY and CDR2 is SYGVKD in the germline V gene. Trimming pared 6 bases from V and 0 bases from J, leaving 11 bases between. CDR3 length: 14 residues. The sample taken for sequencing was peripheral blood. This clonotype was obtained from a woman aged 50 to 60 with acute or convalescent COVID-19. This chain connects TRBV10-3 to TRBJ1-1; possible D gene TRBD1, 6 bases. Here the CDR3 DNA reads TGTGCCATCAGGTTAACAGGGCTGAACACTGAAGCTTTCTTT. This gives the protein CAIRLTGLNTEAFF.